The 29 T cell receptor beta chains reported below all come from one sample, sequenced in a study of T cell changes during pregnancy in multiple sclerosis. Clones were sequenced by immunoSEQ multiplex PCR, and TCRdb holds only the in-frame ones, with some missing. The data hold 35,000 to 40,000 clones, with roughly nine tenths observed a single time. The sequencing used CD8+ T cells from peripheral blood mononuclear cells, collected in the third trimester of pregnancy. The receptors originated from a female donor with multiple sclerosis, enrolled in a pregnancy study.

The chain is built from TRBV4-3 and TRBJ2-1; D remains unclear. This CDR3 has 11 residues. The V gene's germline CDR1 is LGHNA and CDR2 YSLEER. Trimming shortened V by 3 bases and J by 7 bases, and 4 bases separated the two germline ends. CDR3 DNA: TGCGCCAGCAGCCACATGAATGAGCAGTTCTTC. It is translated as CASSHMNEQFF.

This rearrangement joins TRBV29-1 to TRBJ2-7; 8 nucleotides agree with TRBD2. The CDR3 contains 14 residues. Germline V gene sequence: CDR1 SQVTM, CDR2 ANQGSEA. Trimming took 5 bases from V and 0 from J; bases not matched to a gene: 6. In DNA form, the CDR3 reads TGCAGCGTTTATGGCCTAGCGGGCTCCTACGAGCAGTACTTC. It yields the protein CSVYGLAGSYEQYF.

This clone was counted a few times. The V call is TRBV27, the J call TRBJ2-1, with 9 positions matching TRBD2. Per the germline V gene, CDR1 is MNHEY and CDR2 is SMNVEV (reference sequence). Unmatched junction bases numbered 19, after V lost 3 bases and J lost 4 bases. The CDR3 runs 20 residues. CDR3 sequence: CASSFPENQREEDRYNEQFF. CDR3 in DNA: TGTGCCAGCAGTTTCCCTGAAAATCAGCGGGAGGAAGACCGGTACAATGAGCAGTTCTTC.

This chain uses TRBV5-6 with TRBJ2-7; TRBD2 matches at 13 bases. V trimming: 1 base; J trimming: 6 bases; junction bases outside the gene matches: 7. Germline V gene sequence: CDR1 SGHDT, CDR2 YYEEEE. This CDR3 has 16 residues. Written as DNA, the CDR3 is TGTGCCAGCAGCTTGTTCCGGACTAGCGGGAGAGGCGAGCAGTACTTC. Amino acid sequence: CASSLFRTSGRGEQYF.

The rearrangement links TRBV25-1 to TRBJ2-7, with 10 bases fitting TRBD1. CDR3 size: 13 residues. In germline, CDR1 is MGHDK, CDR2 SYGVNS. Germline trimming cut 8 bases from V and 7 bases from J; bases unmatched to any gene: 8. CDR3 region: CASRDRGLREQYF. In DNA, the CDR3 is TGTGCCAGCCGGGACAGGGGATTGAGGGAGCAGTACTTC.

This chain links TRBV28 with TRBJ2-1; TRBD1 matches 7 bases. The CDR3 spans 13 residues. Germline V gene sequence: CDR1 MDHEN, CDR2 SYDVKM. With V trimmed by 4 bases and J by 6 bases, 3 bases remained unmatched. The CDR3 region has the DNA TGTGCCAGCAGTTCGGGACAGATCAATGAGCAGTTCTTC. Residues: CASSSGQINEQFF.

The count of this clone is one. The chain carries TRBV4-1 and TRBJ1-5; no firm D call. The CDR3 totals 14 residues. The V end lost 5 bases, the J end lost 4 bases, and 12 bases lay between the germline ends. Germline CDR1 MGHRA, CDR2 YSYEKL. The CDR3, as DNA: TGCGCCAGCAGCGGGAGTTTGGGTAATCAGCCCCAGCATTTT. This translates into CASSGSLGNQPQHF.

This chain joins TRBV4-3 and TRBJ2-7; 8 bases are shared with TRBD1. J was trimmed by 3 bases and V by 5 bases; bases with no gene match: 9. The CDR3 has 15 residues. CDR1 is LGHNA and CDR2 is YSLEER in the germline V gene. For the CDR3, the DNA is TGCGCCAGCAGCTATGAGACCGGGACAGGCTACGAGCAGTACTTC. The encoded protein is CASSYETGTGYEQYF.

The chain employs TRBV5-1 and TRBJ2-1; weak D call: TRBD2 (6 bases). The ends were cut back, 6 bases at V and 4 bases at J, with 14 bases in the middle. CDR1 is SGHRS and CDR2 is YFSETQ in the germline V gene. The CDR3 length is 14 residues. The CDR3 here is CASTHSGKYNEQFF. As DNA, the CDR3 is TGCGCCAGCACCCATAGCGGAAAATACAATGAGCAGTTCTTC.

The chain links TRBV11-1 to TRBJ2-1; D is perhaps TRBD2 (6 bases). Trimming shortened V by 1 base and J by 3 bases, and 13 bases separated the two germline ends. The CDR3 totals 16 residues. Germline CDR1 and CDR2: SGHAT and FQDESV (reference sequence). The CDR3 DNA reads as TGTGCCAGCAGCTTAGAGTGGGGCGGGGACTACAATGAGCAGTTCTTC. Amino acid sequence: CASSLEWGGDYNEQFF. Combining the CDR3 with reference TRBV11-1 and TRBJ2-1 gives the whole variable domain EAEVAQSPRYKITEKSQAVAFWCDPISGHATLYWYRQILGQGPELLVQFQDESVVDDSQLPKDRFSAERLKGVDSTLKIQPAELGDSAMYLCASSLEWGGDYNEQFFGPGTRLTVL.

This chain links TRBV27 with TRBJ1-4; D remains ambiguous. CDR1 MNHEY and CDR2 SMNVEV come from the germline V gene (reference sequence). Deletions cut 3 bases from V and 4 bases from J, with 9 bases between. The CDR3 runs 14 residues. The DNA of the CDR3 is TGTGCCAGCAGTTTCCGGCGGTTTAATGAAAAACTGTTTTTT. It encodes CASSFRRFNEKLFF.

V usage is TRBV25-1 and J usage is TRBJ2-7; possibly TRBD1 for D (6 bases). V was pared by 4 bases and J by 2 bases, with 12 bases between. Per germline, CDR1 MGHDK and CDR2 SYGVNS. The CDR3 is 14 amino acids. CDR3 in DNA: TGTGCCAGCAGTGGTTACAGGGAACCCTACGAGCAGTACTTC. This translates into CASSGYREPYEQYF.

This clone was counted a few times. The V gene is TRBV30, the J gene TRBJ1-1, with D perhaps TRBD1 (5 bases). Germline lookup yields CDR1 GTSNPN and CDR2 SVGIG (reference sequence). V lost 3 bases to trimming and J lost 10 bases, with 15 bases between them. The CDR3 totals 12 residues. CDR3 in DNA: TGTGCCTGGAGCACGGACACCCCCGGAGCTTTCTTT. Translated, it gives CAWSTDTPGAFF.

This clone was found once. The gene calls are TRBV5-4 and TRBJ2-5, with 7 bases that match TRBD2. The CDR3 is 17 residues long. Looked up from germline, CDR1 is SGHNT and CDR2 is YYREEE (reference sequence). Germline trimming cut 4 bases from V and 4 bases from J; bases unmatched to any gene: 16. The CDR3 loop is CASSDGERDVTGETQYF. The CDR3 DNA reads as TGTGCCAGCAGCGACGGGGAGCGGGACGTAACAGGAGAGACCCAGTACTTC.

CDR3 region: CASSDRGFYEQYF. In nucleotides, the CDR3 is TGTGCCAGCAGTGACCGCGGATTCTACGAGCAGTACTTC. The chain has TRBV25-1 and TRBJ2-7; D is uncertain. The CDR3 is 13 residues long. V was trimmed by 3 bases and J by 3 bases, leaving 9 bases between them. Germline assignment: CDR1 MGHDK and CDR2 SYGVNS.

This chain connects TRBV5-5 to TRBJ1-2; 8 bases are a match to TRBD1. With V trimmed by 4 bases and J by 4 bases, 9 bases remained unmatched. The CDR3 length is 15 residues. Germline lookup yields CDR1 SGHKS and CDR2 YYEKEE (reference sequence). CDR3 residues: CASSLDRGDLYGYTF. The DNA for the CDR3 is TGTGCCAGCAGCCTAGACAGGGGAGACCTCTATGGCTACACCTTC.

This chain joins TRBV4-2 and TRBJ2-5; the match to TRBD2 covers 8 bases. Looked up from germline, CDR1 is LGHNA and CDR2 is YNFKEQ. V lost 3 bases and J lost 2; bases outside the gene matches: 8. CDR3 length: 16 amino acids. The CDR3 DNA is TGTGCCAGCAGCCAGGCGGGTAGCGGGACTCAAGAGACCCAGTACTTC. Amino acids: CASSQAGSGTQETQYF.

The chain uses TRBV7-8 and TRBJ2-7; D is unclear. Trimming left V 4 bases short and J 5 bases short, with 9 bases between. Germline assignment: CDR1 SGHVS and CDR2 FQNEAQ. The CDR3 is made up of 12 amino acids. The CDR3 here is CASSSPGDEQYF. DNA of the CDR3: TGTGCCAGCAGCTCGCCCGGAGACGAGCAGTACTTC.

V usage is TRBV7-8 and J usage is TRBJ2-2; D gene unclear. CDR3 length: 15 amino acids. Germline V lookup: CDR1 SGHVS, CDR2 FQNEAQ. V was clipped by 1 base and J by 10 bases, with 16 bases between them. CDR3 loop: CASSLVGRKRAELFF. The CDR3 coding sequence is TGTGCCAGCAGCTTAGTAGGTAGAAAGCGTGCGGAGCTGTTTTTT.

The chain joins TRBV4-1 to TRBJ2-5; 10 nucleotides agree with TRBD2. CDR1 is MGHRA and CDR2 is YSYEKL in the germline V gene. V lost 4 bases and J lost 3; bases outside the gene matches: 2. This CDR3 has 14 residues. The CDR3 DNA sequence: TGCGCCAGCAGCCTCGGACTAGCGGAAGAGACCCAGTACTTC. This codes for CASSLGLAEETQYF.

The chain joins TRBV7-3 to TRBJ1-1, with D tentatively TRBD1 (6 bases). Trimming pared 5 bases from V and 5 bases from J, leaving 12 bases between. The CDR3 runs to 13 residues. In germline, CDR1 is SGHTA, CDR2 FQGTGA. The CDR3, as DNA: TGTGCCAGCAGCGGGGGCCCTGGGACTGAAGCTTTCTTT. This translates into CASSGGPGTEAFF.

CDR3 amino acids: CASSLRYREYEQYF. In DNA form, the CDR3 reads TGTGCCAGCAGCTTAAGGTACAGGGAATACGAGCAGTACTTC. The chain employs TRBV7-9 and TRBJ2-7; a weak D match, TRBD1 (6 bases). Per germline, CDR1 SEHNR and CDR2 FQNEAQ (reference sequence). The length of the CDR3 is 14 residues. Trimming removed 2 bases from V and 4 bases from J, with 12 bases in between.

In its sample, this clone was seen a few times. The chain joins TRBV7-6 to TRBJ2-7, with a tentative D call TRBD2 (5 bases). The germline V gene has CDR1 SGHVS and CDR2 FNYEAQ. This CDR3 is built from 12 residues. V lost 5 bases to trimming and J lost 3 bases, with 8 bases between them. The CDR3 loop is CASSELDYEQYF. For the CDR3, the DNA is TGTGCCAGCAGCGAACTAGACTACGAGCAGTACTTC.

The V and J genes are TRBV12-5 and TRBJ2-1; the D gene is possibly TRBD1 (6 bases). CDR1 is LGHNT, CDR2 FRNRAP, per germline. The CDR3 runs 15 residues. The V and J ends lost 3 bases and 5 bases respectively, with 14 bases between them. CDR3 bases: TGTGCTAGTGGTTTAGGGCAGGGGACCCACAATGAGCAGTTCTTC. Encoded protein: CASGLGQGTHNEQFF.

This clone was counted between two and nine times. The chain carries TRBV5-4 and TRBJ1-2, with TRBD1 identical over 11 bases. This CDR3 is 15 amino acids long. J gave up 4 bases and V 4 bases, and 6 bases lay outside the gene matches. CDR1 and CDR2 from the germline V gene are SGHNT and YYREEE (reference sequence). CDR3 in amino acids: CASSGDRGTVYGYTF. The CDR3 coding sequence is TGTGCCAGCAGCGGGGACAGGGGGACGGTCTATGGCTACACCTTC. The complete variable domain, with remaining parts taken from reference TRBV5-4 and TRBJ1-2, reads ETGVTQSPTHLIKTRGQQVTLRCSSQSGHNTVSWYQQALGQGPQFIFQYYREEENGRGNFPPRFSGLQFPNYSSELNVNALELDDSALYLCASSGDRGTVYGYTFGSGTRLTVV.

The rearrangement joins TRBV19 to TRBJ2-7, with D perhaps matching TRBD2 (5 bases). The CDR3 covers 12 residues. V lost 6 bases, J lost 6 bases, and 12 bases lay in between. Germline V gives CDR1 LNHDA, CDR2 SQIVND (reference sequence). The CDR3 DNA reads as TGTGCCAGTAGCCTGGGGAGTGGCGAGCAGTACTTC. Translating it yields CASSLGSGEQYF.

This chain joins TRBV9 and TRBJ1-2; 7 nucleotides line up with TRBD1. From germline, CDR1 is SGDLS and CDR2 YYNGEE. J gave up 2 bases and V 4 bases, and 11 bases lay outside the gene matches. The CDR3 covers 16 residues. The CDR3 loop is CASSLSGTARNYGYTF. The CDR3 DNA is TGTGCCAGCAGCCTCTCCGGGACAGCCCGGAACTATGGCTACACCTTC.

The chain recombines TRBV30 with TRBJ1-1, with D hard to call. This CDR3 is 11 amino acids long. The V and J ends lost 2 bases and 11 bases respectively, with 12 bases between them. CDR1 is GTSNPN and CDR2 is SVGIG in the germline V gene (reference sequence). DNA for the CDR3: TGTGCCTGGAGTATCGGGTCTTGGGCTTTCTTT. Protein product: CAWSIGSWAFF.

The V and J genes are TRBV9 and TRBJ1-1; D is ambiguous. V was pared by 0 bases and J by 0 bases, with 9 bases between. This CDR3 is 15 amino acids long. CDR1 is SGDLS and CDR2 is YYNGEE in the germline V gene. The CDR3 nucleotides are TGTGCCAGCAGCGTAGATCTGGGCATGAACACTGAAGCTTTCTTT. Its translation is CASSVDLGMNTEAFF.